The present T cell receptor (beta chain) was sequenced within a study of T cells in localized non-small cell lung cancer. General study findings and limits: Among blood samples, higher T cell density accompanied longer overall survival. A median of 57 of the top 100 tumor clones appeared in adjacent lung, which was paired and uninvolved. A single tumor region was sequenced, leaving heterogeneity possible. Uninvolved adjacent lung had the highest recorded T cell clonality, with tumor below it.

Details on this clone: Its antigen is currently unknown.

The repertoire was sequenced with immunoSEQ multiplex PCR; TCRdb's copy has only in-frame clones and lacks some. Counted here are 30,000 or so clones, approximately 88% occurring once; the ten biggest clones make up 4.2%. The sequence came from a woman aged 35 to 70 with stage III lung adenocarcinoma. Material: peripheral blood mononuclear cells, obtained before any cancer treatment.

CDR3 DNA sequence: TGTGCCAGCTCCTCGGGCGTCGGGGAGGGCTACACCTTC. This translates into CASSSGVGEGYTF. This sequence joins TRBV18 and TRBJ1-2, with no clear D. Trimming cost V 6 bases and J 8 bases, with 16 bases left between them. The CDR3 has 13 residues. Germline V gene sequence: CDR1 KGHSH, CDR2 LQKENI.